At least ten counts were recorded for the clone carrying this T cell receptor (beta chain). The CDR3 length is 12 residues. The germline V and J ends were trimmed by 2 bases and 6 bases, with 5 bases remaining between them. Looked up from germline, CDR1 is MNHEY and CDR2 is SVGEGT. This entry belongs to a study of Graves' ophthalmopathy and Graves' hyperthyroidism. Scientists amplified the TCR beta CDR3 regions from RNA transcripts. An initial RT-PCR round employing HTBI primers preceded a second-round multiplex PCR. TCRdb redid the calling of the multiplex PCR reads with MiXCR, one entry per CDR3 protein. The data contain a few hundred thousand distinct CDR3 sequences, about a sixth of them seen just once; the ten biggest clones take up roughly 2.3%.

Material for sequencing was peripheral blood. V gene TRBV6-2 or TRBV6-3 combines with J gene TRBJ2-1; D not resolved. The source of this sequence is an adult woman with stable Graves' hyperthyroidism. The CDR3 sequence is CASSYLPNEQFF. CDR3 nucleotides: TGTGCCAGCAGTTACCTTCCCAATGAGCAGTTCTTC.